Below, 9 T cell receptor beta chains from the same sample are listed, as sequenced in a study of T cell responses to AZD1222 COVID-19 vaccine. The assay was immunoSEQ multiplex PCR, and TCRdb's table has in-frame clones only and misses some. Of 95,000 to 150,000 clones detected, roughly 88% appear once; the ten largest clones hold approximately 4.5%. The material sequenced was peripheral blood, taken on day 0 of MenACWY control vaccination. These TCRs come from an adult in good health.

The CDR3 here is CASSVEAGQGPDEQFF. The CDR3 DNA reads as TGTGCCAGCAGCGTAGAAGCGGGACAGGGCCCGGATGAGCAGTTCTTC. The rearrangement uses TRBV9 and TRBJ2-1, with 9 bases identical to TRBD1. Trimming at V came to 0 bases and at J to 8 bases, leaving 9 bases not matched to a gene. The CDR3 has 16 amino acids. The germline gives CDR1 SGDLS, CDR2 YYNGEE.

This chain joins TRBV14 and TRBJ2-5; D might be TRBD2 (5 bases). CDR1 is SGHDN and CDR2 is FVKESK in the germline V gene. The CDR3 contains 15 residues. V gave up 5 bases and J gave up 5 bases, with 18 bases separating them. For the CDR3, the DNA is TGTGCCAGCAGCTCGCGGGCCGGTCTTAAGGAGACCCAGTACTTC. Encoded protein: CASSSRAGLKETQYF.

The chain carries TRBV20-1 and TRBJ1-5, with D tentatively TRBD1 (5 bases). Trimming stripped 3 bases from V and 1 base from J, with 10 bases between. CDR1 and CDR2 (germline): DFQATT, SNEGSKA (reference sequence). This CDR3 is built from 14 residues. Here the CDR3 DNA reads TGCAGTGCTAGTGGGACCGGGAGCAATCAGCCCCAGCATTTT. Amino acids: CSASGTGSNQPQHF.

The J gene is TRBJ2-6, the V gene TRBV29-1; D unresolved. V lost 0 bases to trimming and J lost 2 bases, with 8 bases between them. CDR1 SQVTM and CDR2 ANQGSEA come from the germline V gene. This CDR3 spans 15 amino acids. In DNA form, the CDR3 reads TGCAGCGTTGAAGATAGAAGGCCTGGGGCCAACGTCCTGACTTTC. Amino acid sequence: CSVEDRRPGANVLTF.

The chain employs TRBV3-1 (or the pseudogene TRBV3-2) and TRBJ2-7; D not certain. The CDR3 covers 12 residues. The V gene's germline CDR1 is LGHDT and CDR2 YNNKEL (reference sequence). V was pared by 4 bases and J by 4 bases, with 8 bases between. CDR3 DNA: TGTGCCAGCAGCCCTGGCAGTTACGAGCAGTACTTC. Its protein is CASSPGSYEQYF.

This rearrangement joins TRBV29-1 to TRBJ1-1, with D hard to call. CDR3 length: 12 residues. Trimming shortened V by 7 bases and J by 4 bases, and 13 bases separated the two germline ends. Germline lookup yields CDR1 SQVTM and CDR2 ANQGSEA. DNA of the CDR3: TGCAGCGGCTCCTCGGTAGGCACTGAAGCTTTCTTT. The encoded protein is CSGSSVGTEAFF.

The chain couples TRBV25-1 to TRBJ1-6; possible D gene TRBD1, 5 bases. V shed 1 base and J shed 0 bases, with 7 bases lying between them. The CDR3 length is 16 residues. Germline V CDR1 and CDR2: MGHDK, SYGVNS. The CDR3, as DNA: TGTGCCAGCAGTGAATGGACAAGCTCCTATAATTCACCCCTCCACTTT. It yields the protein CASSEWTSSYNSPLHF.

This clone showed up just once. The chain combines TRBV12-3 or TRBV12-4 with TRBJ2-4; no firm D call. V lost 4 bases to trimming and J lost 11 bases, with 9 bases between them. The CDR3 is 11 residues long. The CDR3 coding sequence is TGTGCCAGCAGTTCAGTGGGCGTTCAGTACTTC. Amino acid sequence: CASSSVGVQYF.

This chain joins TRBV6-2 or TRBV6-3 and TRBJ1-5, with D perhaps TRBD1 (6 bases). Trimming took 2 bases from V and 6 from J, leaving 14 bases between them. CDR3 size: 15 residues. Germline CDR1 reads MNHEY; CDR2 reads SVGEGT. CDR3 nucleotides: TGTGCCAGCAGTTACGGCGGGGGCGGAGGTCAGCCCCAGCATTTT. Translation gives CASSYGGGGGQPQHF.